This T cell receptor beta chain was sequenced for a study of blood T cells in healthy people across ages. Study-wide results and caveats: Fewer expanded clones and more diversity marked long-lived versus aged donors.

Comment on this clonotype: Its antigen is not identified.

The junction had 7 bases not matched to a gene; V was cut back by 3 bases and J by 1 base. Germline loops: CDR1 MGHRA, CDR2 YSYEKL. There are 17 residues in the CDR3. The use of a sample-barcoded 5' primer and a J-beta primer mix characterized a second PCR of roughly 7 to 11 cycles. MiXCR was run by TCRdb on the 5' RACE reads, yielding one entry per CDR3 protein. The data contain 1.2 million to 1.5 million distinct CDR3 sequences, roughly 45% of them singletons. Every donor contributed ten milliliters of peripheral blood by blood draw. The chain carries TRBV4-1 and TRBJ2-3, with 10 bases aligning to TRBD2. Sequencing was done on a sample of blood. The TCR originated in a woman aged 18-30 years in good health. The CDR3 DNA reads TGCGCCAGCAGCCACGGGATCGGACTAGCGGGCACAGATACGCAGTATTTT. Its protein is CASSHGIGLAGTDTQYF.